This T cell receptor (beta chain) was retrieved from a study of T-cell reconstitution after alpha-beta-depleted transplantation in children. Preparation of the TCRbeta library involved a method that used unique molecular identifiers. TCRdb ran MiXCR on the PCR reads and lists one entry per CDR3 protein. The top ten hold 0.85% to 1.3% of the sample, which has approximately 640,000 distinct CDR3 sequences, 15% to 20% seen once. CDR3 length: 15 residues. V was clipped by 7 bases and J by 9 bases; unmatched bases: 9. Germline CDR1 MGHDK, CDR2 SYGVNS. This clonotype was seen ten or more times. The sequence was obtained from a human donor who donated a stem cell graft to a child with acute myeloid leukemia. Specimen: PBMCs from the stem cell graft donor, collected from the stem cell graft. This chain connects TRBV25-1 to TRBJ1-6; 10 bases map to TRBD1. CDR3 sequence: CASIGQGEYGSPLHF. The DNA of the CDR3 is TGTGCCAGCATAGGACAGGGGGAGTACGGTTCACCCCTCCACTTT. The full variable domain, completed using reference TRBV25-1 and TRBJ1-6, is EADIYQTPRYLVIGTGKKITLECSQTMGHDKMYWYQQDPGMELHLIHYSYGVNSTEKGDLSSESTVSRIRTEHFPLTLESARPSHTSQYLCASIGQGEYGSPLHFGNGTRLTVT.